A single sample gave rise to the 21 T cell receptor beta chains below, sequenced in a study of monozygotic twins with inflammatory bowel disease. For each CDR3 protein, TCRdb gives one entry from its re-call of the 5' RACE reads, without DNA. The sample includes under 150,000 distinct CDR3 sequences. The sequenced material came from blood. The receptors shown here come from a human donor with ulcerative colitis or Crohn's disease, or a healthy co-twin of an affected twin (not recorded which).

CDR3 loop: CASSLISAGEQFF. The V and J genes are TRBV7-3 and TRBJ2-1; absent DNA, TCRdb's TRBD2 call cannot be checked. The CDR3 length is 13 residues. Per germline, CDR1 SGHTA and CDR2 FQGTGA. The variable domain in full, with the rest retrieved from reference TRBV7-3 and TRBJ2-1, is GAGVSQTPSNKVTEKGKYVELRCDPISGHTALYWYRQSLGQGPEFLIYFQGTGAADDSGLPNDRFFAVRPEGSVSTLKIQRTERGDSAVYLCASSLISAGEQFFGPGTRLTVL.

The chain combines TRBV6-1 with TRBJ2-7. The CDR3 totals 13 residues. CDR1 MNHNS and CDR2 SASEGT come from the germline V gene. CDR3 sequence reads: CASSAGISYEQYF.

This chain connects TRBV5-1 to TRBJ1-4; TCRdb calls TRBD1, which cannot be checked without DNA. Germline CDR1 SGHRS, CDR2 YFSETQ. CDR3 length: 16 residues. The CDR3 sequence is CASSRTDRAFNEKLFF.

The CDR3 sequence: CASRYNKGTGQAFF. The V and J genes are TRBV6-2 or TRBV6-3 and TRBJ1-1; TCRdb designates TRBD1, a call that cannot be tested without DNA. The CDR3 runs 14 residues. Looked up from germline, CDR1 is MNHEY and CDR2 is SVGEGT.

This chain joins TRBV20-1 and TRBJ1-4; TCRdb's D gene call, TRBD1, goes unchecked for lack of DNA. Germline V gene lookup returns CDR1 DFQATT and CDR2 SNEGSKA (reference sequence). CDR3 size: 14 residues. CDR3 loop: CSARDQEGREKLFF.

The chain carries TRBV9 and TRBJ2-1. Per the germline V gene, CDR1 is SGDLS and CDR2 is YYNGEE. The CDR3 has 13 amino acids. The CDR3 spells CASSETVNNEQFF.

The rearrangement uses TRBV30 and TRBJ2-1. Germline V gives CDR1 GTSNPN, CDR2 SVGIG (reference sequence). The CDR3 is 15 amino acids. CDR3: CAWSKDRGTYNEQFF.

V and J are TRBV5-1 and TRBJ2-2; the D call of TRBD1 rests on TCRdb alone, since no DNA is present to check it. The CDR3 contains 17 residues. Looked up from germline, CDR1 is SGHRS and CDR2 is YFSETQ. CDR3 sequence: CASCSQAGQGYTGELFF.

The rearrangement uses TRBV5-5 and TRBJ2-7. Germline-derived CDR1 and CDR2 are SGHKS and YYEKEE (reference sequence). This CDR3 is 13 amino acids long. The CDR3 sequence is CASSFRQAYEQYF.

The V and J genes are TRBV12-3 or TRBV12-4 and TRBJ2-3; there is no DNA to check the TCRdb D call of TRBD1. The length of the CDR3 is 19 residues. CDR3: CASSSRVKPGGPGTDTQYF.

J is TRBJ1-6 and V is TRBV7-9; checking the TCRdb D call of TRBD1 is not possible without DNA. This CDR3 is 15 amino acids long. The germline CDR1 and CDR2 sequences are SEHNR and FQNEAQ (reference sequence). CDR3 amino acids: CASSLSPNGNSPLHF.

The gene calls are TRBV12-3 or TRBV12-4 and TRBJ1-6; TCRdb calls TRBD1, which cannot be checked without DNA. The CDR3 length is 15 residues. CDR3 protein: CASSPGQPDNSPLHF.

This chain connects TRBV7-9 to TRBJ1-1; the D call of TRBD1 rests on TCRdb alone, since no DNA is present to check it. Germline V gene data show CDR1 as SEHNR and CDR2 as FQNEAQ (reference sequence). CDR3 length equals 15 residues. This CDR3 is CASSLGTGGDTEAFF.

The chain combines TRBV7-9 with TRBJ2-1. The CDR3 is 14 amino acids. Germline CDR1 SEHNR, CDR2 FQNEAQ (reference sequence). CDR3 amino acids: CASSLSTLDNEQFF.

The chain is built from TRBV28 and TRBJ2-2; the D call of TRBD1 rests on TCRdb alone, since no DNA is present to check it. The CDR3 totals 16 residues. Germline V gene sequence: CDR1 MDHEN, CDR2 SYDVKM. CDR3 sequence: CASSFMTRGGTGELFF.

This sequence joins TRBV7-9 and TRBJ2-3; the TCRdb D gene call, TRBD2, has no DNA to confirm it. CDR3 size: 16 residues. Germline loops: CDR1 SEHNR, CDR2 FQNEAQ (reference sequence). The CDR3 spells CASSSGTSGYTDTQYF.

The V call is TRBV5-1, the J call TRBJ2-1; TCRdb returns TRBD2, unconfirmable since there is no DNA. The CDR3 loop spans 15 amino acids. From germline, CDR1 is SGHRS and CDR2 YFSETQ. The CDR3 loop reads CASSLIKTRSNEQFF.

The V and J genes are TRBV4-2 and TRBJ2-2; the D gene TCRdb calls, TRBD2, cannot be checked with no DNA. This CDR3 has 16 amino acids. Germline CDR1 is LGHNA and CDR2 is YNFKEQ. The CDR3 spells CASSPGTSGNTGELFF.

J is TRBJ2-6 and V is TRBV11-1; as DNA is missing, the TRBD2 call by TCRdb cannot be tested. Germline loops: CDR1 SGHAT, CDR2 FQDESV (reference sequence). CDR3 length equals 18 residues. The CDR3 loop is CASSLYVGTWAGANVLTF.

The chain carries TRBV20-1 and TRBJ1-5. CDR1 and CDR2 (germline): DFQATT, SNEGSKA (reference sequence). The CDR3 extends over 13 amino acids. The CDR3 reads CSAPSTINQPQHF.

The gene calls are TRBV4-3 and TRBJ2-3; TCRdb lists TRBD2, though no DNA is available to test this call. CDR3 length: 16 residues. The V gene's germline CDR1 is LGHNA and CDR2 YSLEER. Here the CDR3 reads CASSHASGGAKDTQYF.